The rows below give T cell receptor beta chains drawn from one sample of a study of T cell repertoires in cytomegalovirus infection. These receptors' targets are unknown. TCRdb re-called the reads with MiXCR, one entry per CDR3 protein. The profile shows tens of thousands of distinct CDR3 sequences, roughly a fifth of them singletons. Sequencing was performed on CD8+ T cells from cultured PBMCs, taken from culture after CMV antigen stimulation. These receptor sequences come from a human donor in good health (CMV status not recorded). Some clones in this sample may be carry-over from other donors' samples. Each CDR3 is given with its conserved first and last residue. Each record gives: J gene, clone size, D gene, V gene, CDR3 protein, CDR3 DNA. The D gene is left open where the match is weak. Expanded clones are given a class, and other clones once, few, many or no size at all.

TRBJ2-7 | few | . | TRBV2 | CASGSPPQNYEQYF | TGTGCCAGTGGTTCCCCTCCGCAGAACTACGAGCAGTACTTC
TRBJ2-3 | . | . | TRBV7-2 | CASSGVGKRADTQYF | TGTGCCAGCAGCGGGGTCGGGAAGCGGGCAGATACGCAGTATTTT
TRBJ1-4 | . | . | TRBV19 | CASRDYEKLFF | TGTGCCAGTAGGGATTATGAAAAACTGTTTTTT
TRBJ2-2 | . | . | TRBV5-1 | CASSSVPGGLANTGELFF | TGCGCCAGCAGCAGCGTCCCCGGGGGGCTGGCGAACACCGGGGAGCTGTTTTTT
TRBJ2-7 | many | . | TRBV6-2/TRBV6-3 | CASGYEQYF | TGTGCCAGCGGCTACGAGCAGTACTTC
TRBJ2-2 | few | . | TRBV3-1 | CASSQEGELFF | TGTGCCAGCAGCCAAGAGGGTGAGCTGTTTTTT
TRBJ2-7 | few | TRBD1 | TRBV20-1 | CSAREGQGFFEQYF | TGCAGTGCTAGAGAGGGACAGGGCTTTTTCGAGCAGTACTTC
TRBJ2-1 | many | . | TRBV29-1 | CSVLGTGQFF | TGCAGCGTTTTGGGGACTGGGCAGTTCTTC
TRBJ2-7 | . | . | TRBV6-1 | CASTLGQNEQYF | TGTGCCAGCACCCTGGGTCAGAACGAGCAGTACTTC
TRBJ1-6 | . | . | TRBV6-6 | CANRGEDEFRNSPLHF | TGTGCCAACCGGGGGGAGGACGAATTCAGGAATTCACCCCTCCACTTT
TRBJ1-1 | . | . | TRBV6-1 | CASSTGNTEAFF | TGTGCCAGCAGTACAGGGAACACTGAAGCTTTCTTT
TRBJ2-1 | . | TRBD2 | TRBV7-2 | CASSFGTSGSYKKHEQFF | TGTGCCAGCAGCTTCGGGACTAGCGGGAGTTATAAGAAACATGAGCAGTTCTTC
TRBJ2-1 | . | . | TRBV6-2/TRBV6-3 | CASTLAAPYNEQFF | TGTGCCAGCACCTTAGCGGCCCCCTACAATGAGCAGTTCTTC
TRBJ2-2 | medium-sized | . | TRBV12-3/TRBV12-4 | CASSHTSANTGELFF | TGTGCCAGCAGCCATACTAGTGCGAACACCGGGGAGCTGTTTTTT
TRBJ2-7 | few | TRBD1 | TRBV7-6 | CASSHRGYEQYF | TGTGCCAGCTCGCACAGGGGATACGAGCAGTACTTC
TRBJ1-1 | . | . | TRBV12-3/TRBV12-4 | CASSFPGYVDTEAFF | TGTGCCAGCAGTTTCCCAGGGTATGTGGACACTGAAGCTTTCTTT